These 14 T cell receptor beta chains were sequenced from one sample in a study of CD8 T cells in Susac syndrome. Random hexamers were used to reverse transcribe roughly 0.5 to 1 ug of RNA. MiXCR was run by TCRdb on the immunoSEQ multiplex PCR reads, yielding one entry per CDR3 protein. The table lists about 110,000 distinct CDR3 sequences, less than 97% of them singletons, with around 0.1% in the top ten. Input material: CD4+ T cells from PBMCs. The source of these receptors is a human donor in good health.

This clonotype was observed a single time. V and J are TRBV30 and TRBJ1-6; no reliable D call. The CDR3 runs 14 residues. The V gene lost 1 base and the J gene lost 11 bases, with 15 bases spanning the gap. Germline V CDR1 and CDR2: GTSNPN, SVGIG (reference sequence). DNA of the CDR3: TGTGCCTGGAGTGGGGCCGCTTCGGTCACACCCCTCCACTTT. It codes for CAWSGAASVTPLHF. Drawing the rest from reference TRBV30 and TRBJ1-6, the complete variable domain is SQTIHQWPATLVQPVGSPLSLECTVEGTSNPNLYWYRQAAGRGLQLLFYSVGIGQISSEVPQNLSASRPQDRQFILSSKKLLLSDSGFYLCAWSGAASVTPLHFGNGTRLTVT.

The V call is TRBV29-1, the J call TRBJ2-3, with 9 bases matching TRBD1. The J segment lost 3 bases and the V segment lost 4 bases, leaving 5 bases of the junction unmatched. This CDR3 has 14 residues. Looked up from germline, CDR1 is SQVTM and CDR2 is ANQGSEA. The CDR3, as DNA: TGCAGCGTTGTAGGACAGGGGCGGACAGATACGCAGTATTTT. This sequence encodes CSVVGQGRTDTQYF.

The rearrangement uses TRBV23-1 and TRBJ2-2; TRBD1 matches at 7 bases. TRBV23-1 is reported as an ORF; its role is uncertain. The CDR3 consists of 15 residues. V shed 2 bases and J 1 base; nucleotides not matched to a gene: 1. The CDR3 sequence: CASSQRQGNTGELFF. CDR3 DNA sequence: TGCGCCAGCAGTCAAAGACAGGGGAACACCGGGGAGCTGTTTTTT.

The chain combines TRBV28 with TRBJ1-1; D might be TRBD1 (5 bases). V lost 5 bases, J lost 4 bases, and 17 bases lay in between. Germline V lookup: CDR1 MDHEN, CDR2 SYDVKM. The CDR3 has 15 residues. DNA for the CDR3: TGTGCCAGCAGTCCAAGGGGCCAGGGAGCCACTGAAGCTTTCTTT. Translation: CASSPRGQGATEAFF.

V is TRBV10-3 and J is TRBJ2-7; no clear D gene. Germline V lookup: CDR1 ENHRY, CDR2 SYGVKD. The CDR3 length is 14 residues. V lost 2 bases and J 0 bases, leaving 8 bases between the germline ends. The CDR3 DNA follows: TGTGCCATCAGTGAGAGGTTTTTCTCCTACGAGCAGTACTTC. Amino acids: CAISERFFSYEQYF.

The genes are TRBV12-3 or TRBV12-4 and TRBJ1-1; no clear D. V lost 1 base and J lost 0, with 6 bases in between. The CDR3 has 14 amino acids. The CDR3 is CASSLGSLNTEAFF. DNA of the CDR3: TGTGCCAGCAGTTTAGGCAGTCTGAACACTGAAGCTTTCTTT.

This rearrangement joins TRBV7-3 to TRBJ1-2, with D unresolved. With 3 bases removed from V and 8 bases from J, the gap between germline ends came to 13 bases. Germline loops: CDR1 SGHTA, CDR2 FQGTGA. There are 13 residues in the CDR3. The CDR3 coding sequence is TGTGCCAGCAGCTTCGACTCGAGAGGAGGCTACACCTTC. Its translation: CASSFDSRGGYTF.

CDR3: CASRPGTGENTIYF. The CDR3 DNA follows: TGCGCCAGCAGGCCCGGGACAGGAGAAAACACCATATATTTT. The V and J genes are TRBV5-1 and TRBJ1-3; 8 bases map to TRBD1. This CDR3 has 14 residues. V lost 5 bases, J lost 6 bases, and 7 bases stayed unmatched. The germline V gene encodes CDR1 SGHRS and CDR2 YFSETQ.

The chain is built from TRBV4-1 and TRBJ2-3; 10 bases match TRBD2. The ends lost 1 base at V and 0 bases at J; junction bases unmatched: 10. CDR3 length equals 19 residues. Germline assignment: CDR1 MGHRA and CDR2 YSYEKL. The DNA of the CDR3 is TGCGCCAGCAGCCAAGTGTCGCTAGCGGGAGTTGGTAGCACAGATACGCAGTATTTT. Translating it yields CASSQVSLAGVGSTDTQYF.

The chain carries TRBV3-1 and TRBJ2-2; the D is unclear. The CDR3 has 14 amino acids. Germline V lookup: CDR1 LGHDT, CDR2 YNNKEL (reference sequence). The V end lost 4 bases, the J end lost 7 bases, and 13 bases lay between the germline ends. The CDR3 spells CASSPPRDNGELFF. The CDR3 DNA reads TGTGCCAGCAGCCCCCCTAGGGATAACGGGGAGCTGTTTTTT. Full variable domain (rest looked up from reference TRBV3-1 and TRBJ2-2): DTAVSQTPKYLVTQMGNDKSIKCEQNLGHDTMYWYKQDSKKFLKIMFSYNNKELIINETVPNRFSPKSPDKAHLNLHINSLELGDSAVYFCASSPPRDNGELFFGEGSRLTVL.

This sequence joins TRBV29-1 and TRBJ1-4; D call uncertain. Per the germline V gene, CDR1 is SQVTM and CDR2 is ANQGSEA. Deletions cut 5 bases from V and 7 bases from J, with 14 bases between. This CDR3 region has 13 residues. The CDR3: CSVKSGWGEKLFF. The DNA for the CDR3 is TGCAGCGTTAAAAGCGGATGGGGTGAAAAACTGTTTTTT.

In DNA, the CDR3 is TGCAGCGTTGCCAGGGGGCTAGGGAATGAGCAGTTCTTC. It codes for CSVARGLGNEQFF. J is TRBJ2-1 and V is TRBV29-1; 8 bases align to TRBD1. Germline V gene sequence: CDR1 SQVTM, CDR2 ANQGSEA. The CDR3 loop spans 13 amino acids. V lost 4 bases to trimming and J lost 7 bases; unmatched junction nucleotides: 6.

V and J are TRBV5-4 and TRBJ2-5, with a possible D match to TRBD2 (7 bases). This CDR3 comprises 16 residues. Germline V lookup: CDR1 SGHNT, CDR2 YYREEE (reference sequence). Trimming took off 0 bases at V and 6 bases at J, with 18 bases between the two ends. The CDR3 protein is CASSLEGGGHTKTQYF. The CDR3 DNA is TGTGCCAGCAGCTTGGAGGGCGGGGGCCACACGAAGACCCAGTACTTC.

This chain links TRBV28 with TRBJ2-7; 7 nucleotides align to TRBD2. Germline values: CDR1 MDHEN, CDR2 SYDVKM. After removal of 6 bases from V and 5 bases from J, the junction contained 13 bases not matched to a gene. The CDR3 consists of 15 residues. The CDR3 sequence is CASSLMGEGTHEQYF. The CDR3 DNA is TGTGCCAGCAGCCTGATGGGGGAGGGGACCCACGAGCAGTACTTC.